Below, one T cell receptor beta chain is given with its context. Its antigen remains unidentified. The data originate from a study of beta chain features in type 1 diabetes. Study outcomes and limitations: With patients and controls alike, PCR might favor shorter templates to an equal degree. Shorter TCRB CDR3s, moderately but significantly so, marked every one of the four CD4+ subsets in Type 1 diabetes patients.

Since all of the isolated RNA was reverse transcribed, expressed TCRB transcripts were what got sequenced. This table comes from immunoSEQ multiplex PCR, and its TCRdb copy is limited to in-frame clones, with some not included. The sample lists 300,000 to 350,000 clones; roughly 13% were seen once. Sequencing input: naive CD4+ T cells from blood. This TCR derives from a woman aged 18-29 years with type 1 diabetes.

CDR3: CATRTLGQETQYF. CDR3 coding DNA: TGTGCCACAAGAACCCTAGGACAAGAGACCCAGTACTTC. The chain uses TRBV28 and TRBJ2-5; D call uncertain. The CDR3 has 13 amino acids. The V and J ends lost 10 bases and 2 bases respectively, with 14 bases between them. The germline V gene has CDR1 MDHEN and CDR2 SYDVKM.